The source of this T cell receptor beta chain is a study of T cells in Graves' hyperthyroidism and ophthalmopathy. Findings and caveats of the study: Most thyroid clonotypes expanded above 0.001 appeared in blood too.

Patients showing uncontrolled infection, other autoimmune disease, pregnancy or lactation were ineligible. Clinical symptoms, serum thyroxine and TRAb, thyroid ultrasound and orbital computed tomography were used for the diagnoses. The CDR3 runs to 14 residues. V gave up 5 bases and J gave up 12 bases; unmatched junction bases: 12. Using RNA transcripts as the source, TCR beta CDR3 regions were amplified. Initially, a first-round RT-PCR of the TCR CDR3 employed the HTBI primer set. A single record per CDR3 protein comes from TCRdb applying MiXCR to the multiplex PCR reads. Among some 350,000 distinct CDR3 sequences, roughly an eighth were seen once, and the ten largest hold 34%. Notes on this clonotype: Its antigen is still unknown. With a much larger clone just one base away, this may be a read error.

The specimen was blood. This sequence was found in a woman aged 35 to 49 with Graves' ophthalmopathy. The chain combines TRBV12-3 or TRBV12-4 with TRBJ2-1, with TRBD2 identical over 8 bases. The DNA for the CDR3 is TGTGCCAGCAGTAGCGGGGGCCTCTCCTTTGGGCAGTTCTTC. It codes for CASSSGGLSFGQFF.